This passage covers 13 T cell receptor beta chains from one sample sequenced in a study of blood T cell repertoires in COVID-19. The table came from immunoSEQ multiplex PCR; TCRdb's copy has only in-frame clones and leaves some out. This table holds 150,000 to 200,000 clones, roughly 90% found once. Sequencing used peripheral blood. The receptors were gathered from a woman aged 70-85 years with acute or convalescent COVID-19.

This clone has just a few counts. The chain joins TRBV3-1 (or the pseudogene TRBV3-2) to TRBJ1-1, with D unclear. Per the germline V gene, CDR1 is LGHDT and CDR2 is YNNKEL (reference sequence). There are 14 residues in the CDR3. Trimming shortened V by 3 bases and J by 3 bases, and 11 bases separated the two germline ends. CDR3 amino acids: CASSHTGGYTEAFF. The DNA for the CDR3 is TGTGCCAGCAGCCATACGGGAGGGTACACTGAAGCTTTCTTT.

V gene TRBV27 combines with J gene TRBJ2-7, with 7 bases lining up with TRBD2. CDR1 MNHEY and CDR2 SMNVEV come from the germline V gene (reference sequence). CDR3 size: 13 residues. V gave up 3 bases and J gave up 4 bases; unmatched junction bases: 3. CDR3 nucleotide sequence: TGTGCCAGCAGTTTGGGGACTAAATACGAGCAGTACTTC. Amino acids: CASSLGTKYEQYF.

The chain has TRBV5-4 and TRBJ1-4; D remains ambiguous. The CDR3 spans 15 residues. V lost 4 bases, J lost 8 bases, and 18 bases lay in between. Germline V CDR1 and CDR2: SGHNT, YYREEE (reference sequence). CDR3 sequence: CASSPTAGVGEKLFF. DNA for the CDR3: TGTGCCAGCAGCCCGACCGCCGGGGTCGGGGAAAAACTGTTTTTT. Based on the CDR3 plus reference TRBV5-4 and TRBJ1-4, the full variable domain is ETGVTQSPTHLIKTRGQQVTLRCSSQSGHNTVSWYQQALGQGPQFIFQYYREEENGRGNFPPRFSGLQFPNYSSELNVNALELDDSALYLCASSPTAGVGEKLFFGSGTQLSVL.

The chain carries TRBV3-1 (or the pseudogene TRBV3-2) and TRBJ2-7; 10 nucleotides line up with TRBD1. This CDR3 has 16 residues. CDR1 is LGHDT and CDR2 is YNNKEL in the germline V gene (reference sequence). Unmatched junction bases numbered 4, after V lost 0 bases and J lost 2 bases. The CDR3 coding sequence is TGTGCCAGCAGCCAAGAGTGGGGGACAGGGGCCTACGAGCAGTACTTC. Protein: CASSQEWGTGAYEQYF.

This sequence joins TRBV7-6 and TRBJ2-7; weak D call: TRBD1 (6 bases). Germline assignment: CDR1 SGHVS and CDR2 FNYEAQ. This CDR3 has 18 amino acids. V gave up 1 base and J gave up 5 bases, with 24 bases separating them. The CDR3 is CASSLVSRSRDKRDEQYF. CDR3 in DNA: TGTGCCAGCAGCTTAGTATCCCGTAGTCGGGACAAGAGGGACGAGCAGTACTTC.

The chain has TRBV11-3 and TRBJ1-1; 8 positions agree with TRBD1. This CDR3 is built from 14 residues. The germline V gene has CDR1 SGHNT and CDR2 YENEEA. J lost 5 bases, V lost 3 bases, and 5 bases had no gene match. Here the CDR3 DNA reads TGTGCCAGCAGCTTCACAGGGGGAAATACTGAAGCTTTCTTT. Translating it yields CASSFTGGNTEAFF.

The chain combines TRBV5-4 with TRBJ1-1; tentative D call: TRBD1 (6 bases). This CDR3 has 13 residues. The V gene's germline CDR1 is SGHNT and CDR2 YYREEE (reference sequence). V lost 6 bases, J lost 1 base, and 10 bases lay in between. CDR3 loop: CASTLQGNTEAFF. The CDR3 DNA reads TGTGCCAGCACCTTACAGGGGAACACTGAAGCTTTCTTT.

CDR3 nucleotides: TGTGCCAGCAGCTTAGTAAGCTCTAGCGGGACTCCACGGTTCTTC. Translated, it gives CASSLVSSSGTPRFF. V usage is TRBV7-9 and J usage is TRBJ2-1, with 9 positions matching TRBD2. The germline V gene encodes CDR1 SEHNR and CDR2 FQNEAQ (reference sequence). V shed 1 base, J shed 15 bases, and the junction held 13 bases outside the gene matches. This CDR3 spans 15 amino acids. Together with reference TRBV7-9 and TRBJ2-1, the CDR3 gives the full variable domain: DTGVSQNPRHKITKRGQNVTFRCDPISEHNRLYWYRQTLGQGPEFLTYFQNEAQLEKSRLLSDRFSAERPKGSFSTLEIQRTEQGDSAMYLCASSLVSSSGTPRFFGPGTRLTVL.

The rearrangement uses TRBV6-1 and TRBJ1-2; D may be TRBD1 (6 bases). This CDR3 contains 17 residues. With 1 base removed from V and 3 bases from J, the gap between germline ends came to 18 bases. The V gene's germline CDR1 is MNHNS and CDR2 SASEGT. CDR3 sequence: CASSEDLGGVDHYGYTF. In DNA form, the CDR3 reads TGTGCCAGCAGTGAAGACCTAGGGGGGGTCGACCACTATGGCTACACCTTC.

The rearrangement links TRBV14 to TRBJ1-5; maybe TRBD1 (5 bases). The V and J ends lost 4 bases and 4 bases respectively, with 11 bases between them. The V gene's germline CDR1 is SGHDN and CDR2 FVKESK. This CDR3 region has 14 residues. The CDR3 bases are TGTGCCAGCAGCCCAATGGGGGGGAATCAGCCCCAGCATTTT. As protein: CASSPMGGNQPQHF.

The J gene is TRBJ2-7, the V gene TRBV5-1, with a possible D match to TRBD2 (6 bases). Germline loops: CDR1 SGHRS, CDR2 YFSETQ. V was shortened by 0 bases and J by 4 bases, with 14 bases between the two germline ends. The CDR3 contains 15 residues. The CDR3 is CASSLEGRGIYEQYF. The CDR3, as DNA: TGCGCCAGCAGCTTGGAGGGTCGGGGGATTTACGAGCAGTACTTC.

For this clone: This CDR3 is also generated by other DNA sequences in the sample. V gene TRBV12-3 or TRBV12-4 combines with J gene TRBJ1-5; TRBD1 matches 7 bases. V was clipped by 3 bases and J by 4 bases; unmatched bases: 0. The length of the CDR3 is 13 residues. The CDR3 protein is CASSLTGNQPQHF. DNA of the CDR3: TGTGCCAGCAGTTTGACAGGGAATCAGCCCCAGCATTTT.

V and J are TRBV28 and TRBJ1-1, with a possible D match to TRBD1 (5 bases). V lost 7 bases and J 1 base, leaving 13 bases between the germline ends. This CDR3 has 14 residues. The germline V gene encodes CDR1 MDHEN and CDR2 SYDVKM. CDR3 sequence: CASTVPGRNTEAFF. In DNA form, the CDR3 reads TGTGCCAGCACGGTCCCAGGGCGGAACACTGAAGCTTTCTTT.